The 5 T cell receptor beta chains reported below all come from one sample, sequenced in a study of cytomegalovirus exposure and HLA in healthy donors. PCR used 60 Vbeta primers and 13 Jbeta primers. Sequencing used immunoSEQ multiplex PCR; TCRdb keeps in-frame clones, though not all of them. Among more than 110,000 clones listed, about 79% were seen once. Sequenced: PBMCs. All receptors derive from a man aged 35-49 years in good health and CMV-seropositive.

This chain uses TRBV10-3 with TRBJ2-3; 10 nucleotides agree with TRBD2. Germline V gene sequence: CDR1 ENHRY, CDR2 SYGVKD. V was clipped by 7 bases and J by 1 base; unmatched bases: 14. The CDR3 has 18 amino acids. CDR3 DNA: TGTGCCATCATGGGGCCTAGCGGGAGAGGCTTAGGCACAGATACGCAGTATTTT. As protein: CAIMGPSGRGLGTDTQYF.

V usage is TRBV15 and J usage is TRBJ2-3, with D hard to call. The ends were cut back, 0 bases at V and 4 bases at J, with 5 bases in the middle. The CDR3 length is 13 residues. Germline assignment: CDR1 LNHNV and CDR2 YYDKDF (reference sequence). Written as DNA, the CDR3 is TGTGCCACCAGCAGAGATTTATCAGATACGCAGTATTTT. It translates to CATSRDLSDTQYF.

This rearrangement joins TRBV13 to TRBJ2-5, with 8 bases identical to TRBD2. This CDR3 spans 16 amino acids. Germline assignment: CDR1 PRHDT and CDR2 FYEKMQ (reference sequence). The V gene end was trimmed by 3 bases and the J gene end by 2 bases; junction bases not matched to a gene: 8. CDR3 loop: CASSFISGGFQETQYF. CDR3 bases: TGTGCCAGCAGCTTTATAAGCGGGGGTTTTCAAGAGACCCAGTACTTC.

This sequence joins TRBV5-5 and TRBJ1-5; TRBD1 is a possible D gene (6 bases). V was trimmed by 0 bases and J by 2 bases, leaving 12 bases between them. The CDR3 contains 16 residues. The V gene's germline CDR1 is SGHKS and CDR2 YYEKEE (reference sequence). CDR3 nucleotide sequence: TGTGCCAGCAGCTTGGGGCAGGGGACACGCAATCAGCCCCAGCATTTT. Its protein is CASSLGQGTRNQPQHF.

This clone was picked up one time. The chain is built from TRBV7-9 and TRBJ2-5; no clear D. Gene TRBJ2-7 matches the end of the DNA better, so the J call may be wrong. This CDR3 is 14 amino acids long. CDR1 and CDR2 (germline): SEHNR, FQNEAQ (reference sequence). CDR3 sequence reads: CASVSSAGSYEQYF. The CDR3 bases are TGTGCCAGCGTCTCGAGCGCCGGCTCTTACGAGCAGTACTTC.